A single sample is the source of the 30 T cell receptor beta chains below, sequenced in a study of somatic mutations in cytotoxic T cells in rheumatoid arthritis. Sequenced by immunoSEQ multiplex PCR; TCRdb stores in-frame clones only, minus some. The sample holds around 7,400 clones, around 91% seen once. The sequenced sample was CD8+ T cells sorted from blood. The receptors here all came from a woman between 70 and 85 years old with rheumatoid arthritis.

The chain links TRBV9 to TRBJ2-3; 12 bases fit TRBD2. Germline CDR1 reads SGDLS; CDR2 reads YYNGEE. CDR3 size: 16 residues. V shed 5 bases, J shed 1 base, and the junction held 5 bases outside the gene matches. The CDR3 spells CASSDWTSGGTDTQYF. The DNA for the CDR3 is TGTGCCAGCAGTGACTGGACTAGCGGGGGCACAGATACGCAGTATTTT.

The rearrangement links TRBV27 to TRBJ2-1; the D gene is possibly TRBD1 (6 bases). With 5 bases removed from V and 8 bases from J, the gap between germline ends came to 19 bases. CDR3 length equals 15 residues. Germline lookup yields CDR1 MNHEY and CDR2 SMNVEV (reference sequence). In nucleotides, the CDR3 is TGTGCCAGCAGTCTTGACAGGCCCCTACTCGATGAGCAGTTCTTC. It is translated as CASSLDRPLLDEQFF.

The chain links TRBV7-9 to TRBJ2-7; D remains unclear. The length of the CDR3 is 11 residues. Germline CDR1 and CDR2: SEHNR and FQNEAQ (reference sequence). Trimming took 5 bases from V and 5 from J, leaving 7 bases between them. In DNA, the CDR3 is TGTGCCAGCAGCCGTGGAGACGAGCAGTACTTC. It specifies CASSRGDEQYF.

This clone was observed a single time. The chain is built from TRBV5-6 and TRBJ1-5, with a weak D call TRBD1 (6 bases). CDR3 length: 15 amino acids. V was trimmed by 0 bases and J by 4 bases, leaving 11 bases between them. Germline-derived CDR1 and CDR2 are SGHDT and YYEEEE. The CDR3 reads CASSLGVGANQPQHF. For the CDR3, the DNA is TGTGCCAGCAGCTTGGGTGTGGGGGCTAATCAGCCCCAGCATTTT.

With regard to this clone: One end of the junction does not line up with germline, which may come from a read error. This sequence joins TRBV7-7 and TRBJ2-7, with no clear D. The CDR3 totals 14 residues. The V gene's germline CDR1 is SSHAT and CDR2 FNYEAQ (reference sequence). The CDR3 nucleotides are TGTGCTAGCAGCTTAGGAGTTACCGGGTACGAGCAGTACTTC. It codes for CASSLGVTGYEQYF.

The J gene is TRBJ2-4, the V gene TRBV5-1; D is unresolved. Trimming removed 4 bases at V and 11 bases at J, with 13 bases between. This CDR3 is 12 amino acids long. Germline CDR1 and CDR2: SGHRS and YFSETQ. CDR3 sequence: CASSPPDLFQYF. Here the CDR3 DNA reads TGCGCCAGCAGCCCGCCTGACTTATTTCAGTACTTC.

This sequence joins TRBV5-6 and TRBJ2-7, with a weak D call TRBD2 (5 bases). The CDR3 has 15 residues. From germline, CDR1 is SGHDT and CDR2 YYEEEE. The V end was cut by 4 bases, the J end by 2 bases, with 16 bases between. CDR3 nucleotides: TGTGCCAGCAGCCCCCGGGATAGCTTGCCCTACGAGCAGTACTTC. The encoded protein is CASSPRDSLPYEQYF.

The J gene is TRBJ2-1, the V gene TRBV7-2, with D perhaps TRBD1 (6 bases). This CDR3 has 16 residues. Between the trimmed V and J ends, which lost 4 bases and 4 bases, there was a span of 17 bases. Per the germline V gene, CDR1 is SGHTA and CDR2 is FQGNSA. The CDR3: CASSYRQDPWYNEQFF. CDR3 bases: TGTGCCAGCAGCTACCGACAGGACCCTTGGTACAATGAGCAGTTCTTC.

V is TRBV9 and J is TRBJ1-1, with D possibly matching TRBD1 (6 bases). The CDR3 is 14 residues long. CDR1 and CDR2 from the germline V gene are SGDLS and YYNGEE. The ends were cut back, 0 bases at V and 8 bases at J, with 14 bases in the middle. CDR3 region: CASSVALGHEEAFF. In nucleotides, the CDR3 is TGTGCCAGCAGCGTAGCTCTGGGACATGAGGAAGCTTTCTTT.

J is TRBJ1-2 and V is TRBV5-4; D unresolved. CDR1 SGHNT and CDR2 YYREEE come from the germline V gene (reference sequence). The CDR3 consists of 15 residues. V lost 0 bases to trimming and J lost 0 bases, with 9 bases between them. CDR3 region: CASSLAGSSNYGYTF. As DNA, the CDR3 is TGTGCCAGCAGCTTGGCCGGTAGCTCTAACTATGGCTACACCTTC. The full variable domain, completed using reference TRBV5-4 and TRBJ1-2, is ETGVTQSPTHLIKTRGQQVTLRCSSQSGHNTVSWYQQALGQGPQFIFQYYREEENGRGNFPPRFSGLQFPNYSSELNVNALELDDSALYLCASSLAGSSNYGYTFGSGTRLTVV.

This clone was seen once. V and J are TRBV7-9 and TRBJ2-2; no clear D. The CDR3 runs 15 residues. The germline V gene encodes CDR1 SEHNR and CDR2 FQNEAQ (reference sequence). V was trimmed by 5 bases and J by 0 bases, leaving 10 bases between them. CDR3 residues: CASSPRGPNTGELFF. The CDR3 bases are TGTGCCAGCAGCCCCCGCGGCCCGAACACCGGGGAGCTGTTTTTT.

The chain couples TRBV27 to TRBJ2-7; 8 nucleotides agree with TRBD2. The germline gives CDR1 MNHEY, CDR2 SMNVEV (reference sequence). Trimming at V came to 10 bases and at J to 2 bases, leaving 10 bases not matched to a gene. The CDR3 is made up of 14 amino acids. CDR3 protein: CATLSGGPTYEQYF. CDR3 sequence (DNA): TGTGCCACCTTGAGCGGGGGCCCGACCTACGAGCAGTACTTC.

The chain is built from TRBV11-2 and TRBJ1-6; 10 nucleotides match TRBD1. V lost 0 bases, J lost 8 bases, and 7 bases stayed unmatched. The CDR3 is made up of 17 amino acids. Per the germline V gene, CDR1 is SGHAT and CDR2 is FQNNGV. CDR3 nucleotide sequence: TGTGCCAGCAGCTTAGAGTTTTACGGGACAGGGGATTCACCCCTCCACTTT. It translates to CASSLEFYGTGDSPLHF. The full variable domain, its missing parts supplied by reference TRBV11-2 and TRBJ1-6, is EAGVAQSPRYKIIEKRQSVAFWCNPISGHATLYWYQQILGQGPKLLIQFQNNGVVDDSQLPKDRFSAERLKGVDSTLKIQPAKLEDSAVYLCASSLEFYGTGDSPLHFGNGTRLTVT.

The chain uses TRBV7-9 and TRBJ2-2; 10 bases map to TRBD1. This CDR3 comprises 16 residues. V was pared by 4 bases and J by 3 bases, with 5 bases of the junction left unmatched. CDR1 is SEHNR and CDR2 is FQNEAQ in the germline V gene (reference sequence). The chain's CDR3 is CASSSGQGPYTGELFF. CDR3 bases: TGTGCCAGCAGCTCGGGACAGGGGCCCTACACCGGGGAGCTGTTTTTT.

The chain recombines TRBV19 with TRBJ2-1; 7 nucleotides align to TRBD2. Germline lookup yields CDR1 LNHDA and CDR2 SQIVND (reference sequence). V dropped 3 bases and J dropped 7; count of bases not matched to a gene: 9. The CDR3 sequence is 15 residues long. The CDR3 DNA is TGTGCCAGTAGTATGGGTGGGGGGGTATGGAATGAGCAGTTCTTC. As protein: CASSMGGGVWNEQFF.

This clone was seen once. V usage is TRBV13 and J usage is TRBJ2-7, with 8 bases fitting TRBD1. Germline lookup yields CDR1 PRHDT and CDR2 FYEKMQ (reference sequence). CDR3 length equals 14 residues. The V gene end was trimmed by 5 bases and the J gene end by 2 bases; junction bases not matched to a gene: 5. CDR3: CASSPGQVPYEQYF. Written as DNA, the CDR3 is TGTGCCAGCAGCCCGGGACAGGTACCCTACGAGCAGTACTTC. Full variable domain (remainder filled in from reference TRBV13 and TRBJ2-7): AAGVIQSPRHLIKEKRETATLKCYPIPRHDTVYWYQQGPGQDPQFLISFYEKMQSDKGSIPDRFSAQQFSDYHSELNMSSLELGDSALYFCASSPGQVPYEQYFGPGTRLTVT.

The V gene is TRBV11-2, the J gene TRBJ2-1; the match to TRBD2 covers 11 bases. In germline, CDR1 is SGHAT, CDR2 FQNNGV. J lost 7 bases, V lost 5 bases, and 13 bases had no gene match. The CDR3 is 17 residues long. For the CDR3, the DNA is TGTGCCAGCAGCCGAATGCACACTAGCGGGAGAGGTAATGAGCAGTTCTTC. This encodes CASSRMHTSGRGNEQFF.

This CDR3 is CATSEGLNQPQHF. CDR3 nucleotides: TGCGCCACCTCGGAGGGGTTGAATCAGCCCCAGCATTTT. This chain joins TRBV10-1 and TRBJ1-5; tentatively, D is TRBD1 (5 bases). V was cut by 10 bases and J by 4 bases, with 14 bases left in between. Germline CDR1 WNHNN, CDR2 SYGVQD (reference sequence). The CDR3 consists of 13 residues.

This chain connects TRBV21-1 to TRBJ1-5; TRBD1 reflects the table's D call only, with no check against the DNA. TRBV21-1 is given as a pseudogene. The CDR3 spans 16 residues. The CDR3 loop is CASSARTGITNQPQHF. The CDR3 DNA sequence: TGTGCCAGCAGCGCCCGGACAGGGATTACGAATCAGCCCCAGCATTTT.

This chain uses TRBV6-6 with TRBJ2-1, with 10 bases that match TRBD2. The V gene end was trimmed by 6 bases and the J gene end by 1 base; junction bases not matched to a gene: 6. The germline V gene encodes CDR1 MNHNY and CDR2 SVGAGI (reference sequence). The CDR3 covers 16 residues. The CDR3 is CASSHSGGSSYNEQFF. CDR3 coding DNA: TGTGCCAGCAGCCATAGCGGGGGGTCTTCCTACAATGAGCAGTTCTTC.

This rearrangement joins TRBV9 to TRBJ2-3; D is uncertain. V was cut by 0 bases and J by 0 bases, with 8 bases left in between. The germline V gene has CDR1 SGDLS and CDR2 YYNGEE. The CDR3 runs 15 residues. The CDR3 here is CASSVGGASTDTQYF. In DNA, the CDR3 is TGTGCCAGCAGCGTAGGTGGAGCTAGCACAGATACGCAGTATTTT.

This clone was picked up one time. J is TRBJ2-2 and V is TRBV4-3; tentatively, D is TRBD1 (6 bases). The CDR3 contains 12 residues. The V gene's germline CDR1 is LGHNA and CDR2 YSLEER. The V gene lost 8 bases and the J gene lost 6 bases, with 10 bases spanning the gap. The CDR3 spells CASSGESGELFF. CDR3 bases: TGCGCCAGCTCAGGGGAGTCCGGGGAGCTGTTTTTT.

The rearrangement uses TRBV28 and TRBJ1-5; TRBD1 matches 12 bases. The CDR3 runs to 16 residues. V was clipped by 8 bases and J by 4 bases; unmatched bases: 9. In germline, CDR1 is MDHEN, CDR2 SYDVKM. This CDR3 is CASLARDRGLNQPQHF. The CDR3 DNA reads as TGTGCCAGCCTAGCCCGGGACAGGGGGCTGAATCAGCCCCAGCATTTT.

This chain uses TRBV4-2 with TRBJ1-1; a possible D gene is TRBD1 (5 bases). This CDR3 region has 13 residues. Trimming stripped 3 bases from V and 8 bases from J, with 13 bases between. Germline V gives CDR1 LGHNA, CDR2 YNFKEQ. The CDR3 region is CASSQWDSDEAFF. The CDR3 region has the DNA TGTGCCAGCAGCCAGTGGGACTCCGACGAAGCTTTCTTT.

This clone was recorded a few times. This chain connects TRBV7-8 to TRBJ2-4; 9 bases line up with TRBD2. The CDR3 length is 14 residues. Germline assignment: CDR1 SGHVS and CDR2 FQNEAQ. J lost 8 bases, V lost 4 bases, and 6 bases had no gene match. The CDR3 protein is CASSSRGGQDIQYF. DNA of the CDR3: TGTGCCAGCAGCTCGCGGGGGGGCCAGGACATTCAGTACTTC.

The chain links TRBV7-9 to TRBJ2-3, with TRBD2 matching over 11 bases. Germline CDR1 SEHNR, CDR2 FQNEAQ (reference sequence). Trimming removed 3 bases from V and 4 bases from J; junction bases left unmatched: 6. The CDR3 length is 16 residues. The CDR3 is CASSLTRLAGPDTQYF. CDR3 nucleotide sequence: TGTGCCAGCAGCTTGACGAGACTAGCGGGGCCAGATACGCAGTATTTT.

CDR3 nucleotides: TGTGCCAGCAGCGTAGGTGGCGGGAGGGACAATGAGCAGTTCTTC. Protein: CASSVGGGRDNEQFF. The chain is built from TRBV9 and TRBJ2-1; 9 bases align to TRBD2. The CDR3 is 15 amino acids. The V gene end was trimmed by 0 bases and the J gene end by 5 bases; junction bases not matched to a gene: 3. The germline gives CDR1 SGDLS, CDR2 YYNGEE.

The chain employs TRBV11-2 and TRBJ2-1; 10 positions agree with TRBD2. Per the germline V gene, CDR1 is SGHAT and CDR2 is FQNNGV. The CDR3 has 16 amino acids. V gave up 0 bases and J gave up 6 bases; unmatched junction bases: 5. The CDR3 loop reads CASSLDPSGSGNEQFF. CDR3 nucleotide sequence: TGTGCCAGCAGCTTAGATCCTAGCGGGAGTGGCAATGAGCAGTTCTTC.

This clone was observed once. V and J are TRBV5-1 and TRBJ1-5; 8 bases line up with TRBD1. With 3 bases clipped from V and 7 bases from J, the junction kept 9 bases outside the gene matches. The CDR3 totals 15 residues. Germline CDR1 and CDR2: SGHRS and YFSETQ. The CDR3 nucleotides are TGCGCCAGCAGCTCCCGGGACAGGTTTCGACAGCCCCAGCATTTT. The encoded protein is CASSSRDRFRQPQHF.

The CDR3 region is CASSRTSQAEQFF. CDR3 nucleotide sequence: TGCGCCAGCAGCCGGACTAGCCAGGCGGAGCAGTTCTTC. V is TRBV4-1 and J is TRBJ2-1, with 8 bases fitting TRBD2. CDR3 length equals 13 residues. The germline V gene encodes CDR1 MGHRA and CDR2 YSYEKL. Trimming took 4 bases from V and 10 from J; bases not matched to a gene: 6.